These 26 T cell receptor beta chains were all obtained from the same sample, sequenced in a study of shared clonotypes between healthy human individuals. Sequencing was performed with immunoSEQ multiplex PCR; in TCRdb, only in-frame clones are kept and a portion is missing. The data hold 2.3 million or so clones, with over 90% observed a single time. The sequencing sample was made of naive CD4+ T cells from PBMCs. Subset here: CD45RA+ positively selected. The receptor set was obtained from a man aged 18 to 30 in good health. Some clones in this sample may be carry-over from other donors' samples.

This chain connects TRBV5-6 to TRBJ2-3; tentative D call: TRBD2 (6 bases). Germline V CDR1 and CDR2: SGHDT, YYEEEE. The CDR3 is 17 amino acids. Trimming shortened V by 4 bases and J by 1 base, and 19 bases separated the two germline ends. The chain's CDR3 is CASSLIAGITRTDTQYF. DNA for the CDR3: TGTGCCAGCAGCCTAATTGCGGGGATTACCCGCACAGATACGCAGTATTTT.

The J gene is TRBJ1-4, the V gene TRBV5-1, with TRBD1 matching over 9 bases. The J segment lost 8 bases and the V segment lost 4 bases, leaving 6 bases of the junction unmatched. The CDR3 loop spans 14 amino acids. Per the germline V gene, CDR1 is SGHRS and CDR2 is YFSETQ. For the CDR3, the DNA is TGCGCCAGCAGCGTACAGGGGGCTGGGGAAAAACTGTTTTTT. This codes for CASSVQGAGEKLFF.

This clone was counted once. The chain combines TRBV9 with TRBJ2-5, with D perhaps being TRBD1 or TRBD2 (6 bases each). The CDR3 extends over 15 amino acids. Germline CDR1 reads SGDLS; CDR2 reads YYNGEE. The V end was cut by 0 bases, the J end by 5 bases, with 14 bases between. CDR3 in DNA: TGTGCCAGCAGCGTAGGAAGGGGGGCCCGTGAGACCCAGTACTTC. Its protein is CASSVGRGARETQYF.

The chain combines TRBV5-1 with TRBJ1-1; D is uncertain. Germline V gives CDR1 SGHRS, CDR2 YFSETQ. The CDR3 consists of 11 residues. V shed 7 bases and J shed 2 bases, with 6 bases lying between them. The CDR3 nucleotides read TGCGCCAGCCACACAAACACTGAAGCTTTCTTT. This sequence encodes CASHTNTEAFF.

The V gene is TRBV5-8, the J gene TRBJ2-3; D might be TRBD2 (6 bases). CDR1 and CDR2 (germline): SGHTS, YDEGEE. With 4 bases removed from V and 4 bases from J, the gap between germline ends came to 19 bases. CDR3 length: 16 amino acids. The CDR3 is CASSPGWAGKADTQYF. The CDR3 bases are TGTGCCAGCAGCCCTGGGTGGGCGGGAAAGGCAGATACGCAGTATTTT.

The J gene is TRBJ1-2, the V gene TRBV5-8, with 10 bases that match TRBD1. The CDR3 totals 14 residues. CDR1 SGHTS and CDR2 YDEGEE come from the germline V gene. J was trimmed by 4 bases and V by 3 bases; bases with no gene match: 3. The CDR3 bases are TGTGCCAGCAGCTGGGACAGGGGCCCCTATGGCTACACCTTC. It encodes CASSWDRGPYGYTF.

Points on this clone: The same CDR3 arises from other DNA sequences in this sample as well. The chain couples TRBV5-4 to TRBJ2-5; D is perhaps TRBD1 (5 bases). V lost 1 base and J lost 4, with 8 bases in between. This CDR3 contains 13 residues. The germline CDR1 and CDR2 sequences are SGHNT and YYREEE (reference sequence). The CDR3 here is CASSLRGVETQYF. Written as DNA, the CDR3 is TGTGCCAGCAGCTTGAGGGGCGTAGAGACCCAGTACTTC.

This clone has only a few counts. The chain joins TRBV5-1 to TRBJ2-6; D is ambiguous. The CDR3 is 14 amino acids. The V end was cut by 2 bases, the J end by 2 bases, with 5 bases between. Germline CDR1 SGHRS, CDR2 YFSETQ. The CDR3 nucleotides read TGCGCCAGCAGCTTTAGTGCTGGGGCCAACGTCCTGACTTTC. Protein: CASSFSAGANVLTF.

CDR3 DNA sequence: TGTGCCAGCAGCAGCGGGGGAGACATTCAGTACTTC. Translating gives CASSSGGDIQYF. This chain links TRBV28 with TRBJ2-4, with TRBD2 matching over 8 bases. Unmatched junction bases numbered 3, after V lost 6 bases and J lost 8 bases. Per the germline V gene, CDR1 is MDHEN and CDR2 is SYDVKM. There are 12 residues in the CDR3.

This clone appeared a single time. CDR3 nucleotide sequence: TGTGCCAGCAGTTTACCGTCTAGCGGGAGGGCGCTCAATGAGCAGTTCTTC. This gives the protein CASSLPSSGRALNEQFF. The rearrangement joins TRBV28 to TRBJ2-1, with 12 nucleotides matching TRBD2. This CDR3 region has 17 residues. Per germline, CDR1 MDHEN and CDR2 SYDVKM. Trimming cost V 2 bases and J 6 bases; bases outside gene matches: 8.

This sequence joins TRBV5-5 and TRBJ2-3; D ambiguous. V lost 3 bases and J lost 4, with 21 bases in between. The CDR3 is made up of 17 amino acids. The germline gives CDR1 SGHKS, CDR2 YYEKEE (reference sequence). The CDR3 DNA reads as TGTGCCAGCAGCTCAACACCGACAAACGCCGTCGCAGATACGCAGTATTTT. Translating gives CASSSTPTNAVADTQYF.

This chain joins TRBV4-1 and TRBJ1-4; D remains ambiguous. Germline V gene data show CDR1 as MGHRA and CDR2 as YSYEKL. Trimming stripped 2 bases from V and 5 bases from J, with 9 bases between. The length of the CDR3 is 14 residues. The CDR3 is CASSQLYVNEKLFF. CDR3 bases: TGCGCCAGCAGCCAATTGTACGTGAATGAAAAACTGTTTTTT.

The chain is built from TRBV11-3 and TRBJ2-3, with a possible D match to TRBD1 (5 bases). This CDR3 spans 13 amino acids. CDR1 is SGHNT, CDR2 YENEEA, per germline. The V end lost 5 bases, the J end lost 1 base, and 7 bases lay between the germline ends. The CDR3 DNA reads TGTGCCAGCAGCCCGACAGGCACAGATACGCAGTATTTT. Its protein is CASSPTGTDTQYF.

The CDR3 bases are TGCGCCAGCAGCCGAGAACTCCGGGACGAGGGAATTGTGGGGGAGCTGTTTTTT. Translated: CASSRELRDEGIVGELFF. The chain joins TRBV4-3 to TRBJ2-2; D possibly matches TRBD1 or TRBD2 (5 bases each). The CDR3 extends over 18 amino acids. The germline gives CDR1 LGHNA, CDR2 YSLEER. V was shortened by 4 bases and J by 8 bases, with 26 bases between the two germline ends.

The chain is built from TRBV5-5 and TRBJ2-3; D is unclear. This CDR3 spans 12 amino acids. Trimming cost V 2 bases and J 3 bases, with 4 bases left between them. Germline values: CDR1 SGHKS, CDR2 YYEKEE (reference sequence). The CDR3 protein is CASSFETDTQYF. The CDR3 nucleotides read TGTGCCAGCAGCTTCGAAACAGATACGCAGTATTTT.

The V call is TRBV7-2, the J call TRBJ1-4; TRBD1 might be the D (6 bases). Germline CDR1 SGHTA, CDR2 FQGNSA. Trimming took off 1 base at V and 4 bases at J, with 7 bases between the two ends. The CDR3 is 14 residues long. The CDR3 reads CASSLGGGNEKLFF. The CDR3 coding sequence is TGTGCCAGCAGCTTAGGAGGGGGTAATGAAAAACTGTTTTTT.

V is TRBV27 and J is TRBJ1-1, with no clear D. CDR1 and CDR2 from the germline V gene are MNHEY and SMNVEV (reference sequence). The CDR3 totals 15 residues. The V and J ends lost 5 bases and 1 base respectively, with 14 bases between them. In DNA, the CDR3 is TGTGCCAGCAGTACCCCCCACTCGGGGAACACTGAAGCTTTCTTT. This codes for CASSTPHSGNTEAFF.

V usage is TRBV7-2 and J usage is TRBJ1-2; no clear D. This CDR3 comprises 14 residues. V gave up 2 bases and J gave up 7 bases, with 14 bases separating them. Germline V lookup: CDR1 SGHTA, CDR2 FQGNSA. This CDR3 is CASSLPRGSGGYTF. The CDR3 DNA is TGTGCCAGCAGCTTACCTCGTGGATCAGGTGGCTACACCTTC. The full variable domain, its missing parts supplied by reference TRBV7-2 and TRBJ1-2, is GAGVSQSPSNKVTEKGKDVELRCDPISGHTALYWYRQSLGQGLEFLIYFQGNSAPDKSGLPSDRFSAERTGGSVSTLTIQRTQQEDSAVYLCASSLPRGSGGYTFGSGTRLTVV.

The chain couples TRBV6-5 to TRBJ2-2; no clear D gene. The length of the CDR3 is 14 residues. Germline V CDR1 and CDR2: MNHEY, SVGAGI. Trimming took 1 base from V and 4 from J, leaving 7 bases between them. CDR3 bases: TGTGCCAGCAGTTACTTCCAGATCACCGGGGAGCTGTTTTTT. Translated, it gives CASSYFQITGELFF.

CDR3 loop: CASRPARRSVSSYNEQFF. The DNA for the CDR3 is TGTGCCAGCAGACCCGCAAGGCGCAGCGTCTCCTCCTACAATGAGCAGTTCTTC. The gene calls are TRBV7-8 and TRBJ2-1; unclear D gene. Trimming stripped 6 bases from V and 0 bases from J, with 21 bases between. The V gene's germline CDR1 is SGHVS and CDR2 FQNEAQ. The CDR3 has 18 amino acids.

The J gene is TRBJ2-7, the V gene TRBV7-3, with D hard to call. V gave up 6 bases and J gave up 0 bases, with 21 bases separating them. The germline gives CDR1 SGHTA, CDR2 FQGTGA. The length of the CDR3 is 17 residues. The CDR3 DNA reads TGTGCCAGCAGTCCTCAGATAAAATCCCGTATCTCCTACGAGCAGTACTTC. Translated, it gives CASSPQIKSRISYEQYF.

This chain joins TRBV19 and TRBJ1-2, with D perhaps TRBD1 (6 bases). V was shortened by 5 bases and J by 4 bases, with 11 bases between the two germline ends. Germline CDR1 reads LNHDA; CDR2 reads SQIVND (reference sequence). This CDR3 comprises 13 residues. The CDR3 DNA sequence: TGTGCCAGTAGTTGGGCAGGGGCCTATGGCTACACCTTC. Protein sequence: CASSWAGAYGYTF.

This clone was seen only once. The chain employs TRBV12-5 and TRBJ2-7; D gene uncertain. The V end was cut by 0 bases, the J end by 2 bases, with 11 bases between. Germline V gene sequence: CDR1 LGHNT, CDR2 FRNRAP. This CDR3 is built from 15 residues. DNA of the CDR3: TGTGCTAGTGGTTTGGTACGTACCCCCGCCTACGAGCAGTACTTC. Its protein product is CASGLVRTPAYEQYF. The complete variable domain, with remaining parts taken from reference TRBV12-5 and TRBJ2-7, reads DARVTQTPRHKVTEMGQEVTMRCQPILGHNTVFWYRQTMMQGLELLAYFRNRAPLDDSGMPKDRFSAEMPDATLATLKIQPSEPRDSAVYFCASGLVRTPAYEQYFGPGTRLTVT.

This chain joins TRBV11-2 and TRBJ2-5; 7 nucleotides match TRBD1. CDR1 and CDR2 from the germline V gene are SGHAT and FQNNGV. The CDR3 covers 14 residues. The V and J ends lost 5 bases and 5 bases, in that order; junction bases with no gene match: 8. This CDR3 reads CASSPTGRGETQYF. The CDR3 DNA follows: TGTGCCAGCAGCCCGACAGGGCGAGGGGAGACCCAGTACTTC.

The CDR3 loop reads CASSVVSSGRSHEQFF. The CDR3 coding sequence is TGTGCCAGCAGCGTAGTATCCAGCGGGAGGTCCCATGAGCAGTTCTTC. The genes are TRBV9 and TRBJ2-1, with TRBD2 identical over 9 bases. The J segment lost 8 bases and the V segment lost 0 bases, leaving 9 bases of the junction unmatched. Germline values: CDR1 SGDLS, CDR2 YYNGEE. The CDR3 sequence is 16 residues long.

V and J are TRBV27 and TRBJ2-3; D not certain. The germline V gene has CDR1 MNHEY and CDR2 SMNVEV (reference sequence). CDR3 size: 11 residues. The V and J ends lost 8 bases and 4 bases respectively, with 7 bases between them. The CDR3 coding sequence is TGTGCCAGCGAAACGCCAGATACGCAGTATTTT. Protein: CASETPDTQYF.